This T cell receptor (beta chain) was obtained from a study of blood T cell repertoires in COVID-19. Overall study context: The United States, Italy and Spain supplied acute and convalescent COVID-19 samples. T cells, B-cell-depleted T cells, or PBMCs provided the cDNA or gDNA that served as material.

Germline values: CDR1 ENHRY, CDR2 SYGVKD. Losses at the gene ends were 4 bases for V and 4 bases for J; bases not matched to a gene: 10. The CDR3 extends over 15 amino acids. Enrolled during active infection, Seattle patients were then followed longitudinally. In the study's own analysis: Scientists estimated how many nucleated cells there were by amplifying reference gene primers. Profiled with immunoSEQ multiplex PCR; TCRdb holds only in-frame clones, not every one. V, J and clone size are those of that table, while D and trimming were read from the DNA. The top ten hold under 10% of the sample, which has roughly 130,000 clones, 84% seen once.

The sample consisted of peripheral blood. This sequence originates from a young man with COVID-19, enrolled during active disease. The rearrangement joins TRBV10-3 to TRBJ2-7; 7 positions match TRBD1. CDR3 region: CAISGDRVGRYEQYF. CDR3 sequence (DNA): TGTGCCATCAGTGGTGACAGGGTTGGAAGGTACGAGCAGTACTTC.